These T cell receptor beta chains were read from a single sample in a study of OX40 agonist ivuxolimab in advanced cancers. Sequencing was performed with immunoSEQ multiplex PCR; in TCRdb, only in-frame clones are kept and a portion is missing. The table includes fewer than 50,000 clones, approximately 80% detected once. This specimen consisted of CD4+ or CD8+ T cells sorted from blood, obtained in a trial of the OX40 agonist ivuxolimab. These receptors were obtained from an adult with an advanced solid tumor such as melanoma, head and neck, liver or kidney cancer. The CDR3 runs from the conserved cysteine through the conserved F or W. Each record gives: V gene, J gene, clone size, D gene, CDR3 DNA, CDR3 protein. A D gene is named only where the DNA matches it firmly. Some rows have no size entry. The others give once, few or many, or a class for an expanded clone.

V: TRBV11-2
J: TRBJ1-6
size: -
D: -
DNA: TGTGCCAGCAGCCGGGAGGGGAATAATTCACCCCTCCACTTT
CDR3: CASSREGNNSPLHF

V: TRBV21-1
J: TRBJ2-5
size: -
D: -
DNA: TGTGCCAGCAGCTCTCGTTCCGGGACAGGGGAGACCCAGTACTTC
CDR3: CASSSRSGTGETQYF

V: TRBV28
J: TRBJ1-6
size: -
D: TRBD1
DNA: TGTGCCAGCAGTTCAGGACAGGGGAATTCACCCCTCCACTTT
CDR3: CASSSGQGNSPLHF

V: TRBV7-9
J: TRBJ1-6
size: -
D: -
DNA: TGTGCCAGCAGCTTAGGTGGCGAATCACCCCTCCACTTT
CDR3: CASSLGGESPLHF

V: TRBV7-9
J: TRBJ1-2
size: few
D: -
DNA: TGTGCCAGCAAGTATGGTGAAGGGCAGGCTGGCTACACCTTC
CDR3: CASKYGEGQAGYTF

V: TRBV5-4
J: TRBJ1-2
size: -
D: TRBD1
DNA: TGTGCCAGCAGCCGACAGGGAGTTAACTATGGCTACACCTTC
CDR3: CASSRQGVNYGYTF

V: TRBV28
J: TRBJ2-5
size: once
D: -
DNA: TGTGCCAGCAACTCCTGGGGGGAGTACCAAGAGACCCAGTACTTC
CDR3: CASNSWGEYQETQYF

V: TRBV7-3
J: TRBJ2-1
size: -
D: -
DNA: TGTGCCAGCAGCTTAGGCCAGGGGCCCTACAATGAGCAGTTCTTC
CDR3: CASSLGQGPYNEQFF

V: TRBV10-3
J: TRBJ2-1
size: -
D: TRBD2
DNA: TGTGCCATCAGTCGGGGGGCGGGAGGGCAGTTCTTC
CDR3: CAISRGAGGQFF

V: TRBV6-5
J: TRBJ2-1
size: -
D: -
DNA: TGTGCCAGCAGGGACGCACAAGGTAGTGCGAAGCAGTTCTTC
CDR3: CASRDAQGSAKQFF

V: TRBV4-1
J: TRBJ2-1
size: -
D: TRBD1
DNA: TGCGCCAGCAGCCAAGATCTGACAGGGGTATACAATGAGCAGTTCTTC
CDR3: CASSQDLTGVYNEQFF

V: TRBV7-2
J: TRBJ2-4
size: -
D: -
DNA: TGTGCCAGCAGCTGGGGGGACCAGTCTAGCATTCAGTACTTC
CDR3: CASSWGDQSSIQYF

V: TRBV19
J: TRBJ2-1
size: -
D: TRBD2
DNA: TGTGCCAGTAGTATAGGACTAGCGGGTCTCGATGAGCAGTTCTTC
CDR3: CASSIGLAGLDEQFF

V: TRBV7-9
J: TRBJ1-5
size: -
D: -
DNA: TGTGCCAGCAGCTTAGGGGGTTCCCAGCCCCAGCATTTT
CDR3: CASSLGGSQPQHF